Listed below are T cell receptor beta chains from one sample, sequenced in a study of tumor-infiltrating lymphocytes in primary liver carcinoma. TCRdb ran MiXCR on the multiplex PCR reads and lists one entry per CDR3 protein. The sample lists 150,000 to 200,000 distinct CDR3 sequences; over 45% were seen once. The sample consisted of peripheral blood. These receptors were taken from a man in his forties with primary liver carcinoma and hepatitis B virus infection. Both conserved end residues are trimmed from each CDR3. The D gene is left open where the match is weak.

TRBD2 TRBJ2-1 TRBV11-2 ASGFRLAGGPDEQF
TRBD1 TRBJ2-5 TRBV6-1 ASSIGQAQETQY
TRBD1 TRBJ2-3 TRBV6-1 AITGAATDTQY
TRBD2 TRBJ2-1 TRBV6-5 ASRGLAGIREQF
TRBD2 TRBJ2-7 TRBV28 ASRPPSGSRSYEQY
NA TRBJ2-7 TRBV10-3 ASDSERGYEQY
NA TRBJ2-7 TRBV6-5 ASREGGSSEGEQY
TRBD1 TRBJ1-1 TRBV24-1 ATAGTGSGTEAF
TRBD1 TRBJ2-2 TRBV11-2 ASSLGQGAQVGVLF
NA TRBJ2-1 TRBV6-1 ASWPPRQYNEQF
NA TRBJ1-4 TRBV7-9 ASSLESYPAGEKLF
NA TRBJ2-1 TRBV29-1 RVTWDWDYNEQF
NA TRBJ2-5 TRBV6-5 ASSRGTSAGETQY
NA TRBJ2-7 TRBV10-3 AISAGGHDEQY
NA TRBJ2-5 TRBV4-2 ASSLQPQETQY
TRBD2 TRBJ2-3 TRBV11-2 ASSSTWSGTSGSPDTQY
NA TRBJ2-7 TRBV6-6 ASSYSGGGYEQY
TRBD2 TRBJ2-7 TRBV11-3 ANSLAGTSTYERY
NA TRBJ2-3 TRBV11-2 ASSRTDTQY
TRBD1 TRBJ1-4 TRBV7-9 ASSSWQGATNEKLF
NA TRBJ2-7 TRBV11-2 PSSLDESYDQY
NA TRBJ2-1 TRBV11-2 ASSLERARDEQF
NA TRBJ2-7 TRBV11-2 ASSSAGGPVSYEQY
TRBD2 TRBJ2-7 TRBV12-3/TRBV12-4 ASSLLAGGPPYYQY
TRBD1 TRBJ1-2 TRBV29-1 SVARGGVYGYT
NA TRBJ2-7 TRBV6-5 ASSSPRDGRYEQY
TRBD1 TRBJ1-6 TRBV6-5 ASRRTGDNSPLH
NA TRBJ1-4 TRBV29-1 SVESGGLF
NA TRBJ1-5 TRBV28 ASNSEGRPQH
NA TRBJ2-7 TRBV6-6 ASSYSIGEQY
TRBD2 TRBJ2-3 TRBV11-2 ASSSRTSGMDTQY
NA TRBJ2-5 TRBV11-2 ASSYIGETQY
TRBD2 TRBJ2-7 TRBV11-2 ASGLVTSGSYEQY
NA TRBJ1-1 TRBV30 AWSLDVEAF
TRBD2 TRBJ2-2 TRBV20-1 SAPEDRTSGNGELF
NA TRBJ2-7 TRBV11-2 ASSPSYSSSYEQY
NA TRBJ2-5 TRBV7-9 ASSYVLETQY
NA TRBJ1-1 TRBV6-1 ASYPWNTEAF
NA TRBJ1-4 TRBV29-1 SVRAGDEKLF
NA TRBJ1-1 TRBV29-1 SVGKGTNTGAF
NA TRBJ2-7 TRBV6-5 ASSYSMQAEQY
NA TRBJ2-6 TRBV10-3 AISPAAGANVLT
NA TRBJ1-5 TRBV5-6 ASSLSLPGLQPQH
TRBD2 TRBJ2-7 TRBV28 ASSLGAGASEQY
NA TRBJ2-5 TRBV29-1 SVEVMTRDLEPDLTQY
NA TRBJ2-7 TRBV6-6 ASRGSLAFYEQY
NA TRBJ2-1 TRBV28 ASSLGGPEQF
TRBD1 TRBJ2-5 TRBV11-2 ASSRGQLKETQY
NA TRBJ1-6 TRBV10-2 ASSEPYAGTGVNNSPLH
NA TRBJ2-3 TRBV10-3 AISGRTREDTQY
NA TRBJ1-6 TRBV12-3/TRBV12-4 ASSLRQFDSSPLH
NA TRBJ2-1 TRBV5-5 ASSPAQGHEQF
NA TRBJ1-3 TRBV29-1 SVEMGVGNTIY
NA TRBJ2-5 TRBV5-4 ASSPDRQETQY
TRBD2 TRBJ2-1 TRBV11-2 ASTRLAGAHNEQF
TRBD2 TRBJ2-3 TRBV11-2 ASSFIGSGVKTDTQY
TRBD1 TRBJ1-2 TRBV2 ASSSSRDRGSNYVYT
NA TRBJ2-1 TRBV6-6 ASSYDPAGTNEQF